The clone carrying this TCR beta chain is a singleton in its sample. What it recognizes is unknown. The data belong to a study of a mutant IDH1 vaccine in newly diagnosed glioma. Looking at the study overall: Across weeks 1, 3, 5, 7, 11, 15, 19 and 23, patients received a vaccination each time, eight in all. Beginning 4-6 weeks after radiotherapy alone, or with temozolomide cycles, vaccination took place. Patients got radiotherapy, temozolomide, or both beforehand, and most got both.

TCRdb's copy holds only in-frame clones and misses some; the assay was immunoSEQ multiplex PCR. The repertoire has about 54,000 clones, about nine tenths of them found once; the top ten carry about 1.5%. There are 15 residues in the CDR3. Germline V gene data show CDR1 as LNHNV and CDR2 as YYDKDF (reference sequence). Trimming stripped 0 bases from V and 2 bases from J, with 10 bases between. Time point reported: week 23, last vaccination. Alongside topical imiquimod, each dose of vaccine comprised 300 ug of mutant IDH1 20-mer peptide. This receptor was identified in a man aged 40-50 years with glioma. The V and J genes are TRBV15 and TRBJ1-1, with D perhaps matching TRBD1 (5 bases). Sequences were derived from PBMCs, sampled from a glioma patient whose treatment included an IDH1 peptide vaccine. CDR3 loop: CATSRDGGENTEAFF. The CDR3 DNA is TGTGCCACCAGCAGAGATGGGGGTGAAAACACTGAAGCTTTCTTT.